The table lists the clone carrying this T cell receptor (beta chain) with a few counts. The antigen is unknown. The sample originates from a study of cytomegalovirus exposure and HLA in healthy donors. Regarding the study as a whole: Despite most TCR sequences being rare, some public TCRs occurred in many donors. Later analysis associated a missense DCLRE1C variant with TCR beta V- and J-gene trimming.

Regarding donors, all were healthy bone marrow donors. The PCR contained 60 Vbeta and 13 Jbeta primers. Measured with immunoSEQ multiplex PCR; TCRdb has only the in-frame clones, and not every one. There are 150,000 or so clones in the sample; about 80% occur only once, and approximately 4% lies in the top ten. Sequenced input: PBMCs. The clonotype was recovered from a woman aged 40-49 years in good health and CMV-seronegative.

The DNA of the CDR3 is TGTGCCAGCTCACCACTGGGACAGGGGAATGAAAAACTGTTTTTT. Protein product: CASSPLGQGNEKLFF. This chain links TRBV18 with TRBJ1-4; TRBD1 agrees at 10 bases. V dropped 1 base and J dropped 5; count of bases not matched to a gene: 1. Germline lookup yields CDR1 KGHSH and CDR2 LQKENI. The CDR3 runs 15 residues.